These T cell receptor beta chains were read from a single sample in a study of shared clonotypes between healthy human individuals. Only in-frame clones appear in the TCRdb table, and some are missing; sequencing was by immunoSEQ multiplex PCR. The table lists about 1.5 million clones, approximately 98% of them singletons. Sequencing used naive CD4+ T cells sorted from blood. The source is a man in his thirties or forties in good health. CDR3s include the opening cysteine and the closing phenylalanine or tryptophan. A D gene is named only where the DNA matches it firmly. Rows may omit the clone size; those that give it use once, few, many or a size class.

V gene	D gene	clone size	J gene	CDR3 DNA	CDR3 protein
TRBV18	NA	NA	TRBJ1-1	TGTGCCAGCTCACCACTTCGTCAGGGGAGGTCAACGAACACTGAAGCTTTCTTT	CASSPLRQGRSTNTEAFF
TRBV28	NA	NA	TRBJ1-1	TGTGCCAGCACTGGTCCCCCTCAGAGCACTGAAGCTTTCTTT	CASTGPPQSTEAFF
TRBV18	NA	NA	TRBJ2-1	TGTGCCAGCTCACCAATAGAGTTGGGCCATGAGCAGTTCTTC	CASSPIELGHEQFF
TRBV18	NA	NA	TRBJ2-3	TGTGCCAGCTCACCAGCGACACATACGCCCACAGATACGCAGTATTTT	CASSPATHTPTDTQYF
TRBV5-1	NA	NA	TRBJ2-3	TGCGCCAGCAGCTTGGGGGGGAGCACTCAAACAGATACGCAGTATTTT	CASSLGGSTQTDTQYF
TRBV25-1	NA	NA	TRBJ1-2	TGTGCCAGCAGTGATGTCTGGGGCTACACCTTC	CASSDVWGYTF
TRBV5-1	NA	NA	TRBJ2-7	TGCGCCAGCAGCTTAAAAGCGGCCTCCTACGAGCAGTACTTC	CASSLKAASYEQYF
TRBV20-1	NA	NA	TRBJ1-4	TGCAGTGCTAGAGCCCAAATAGGACTGTTTTTT	CSARAQIGLFF
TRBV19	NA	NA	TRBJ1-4	TGTGCCAGTTCCCGATGGGATACTAATTGGGAAAAACTGTTTTTT	CASSRWDTNWEKLFF
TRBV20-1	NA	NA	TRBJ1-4	TGCAGTGCTAGAGATCTTGGAAAACTGTTTTTT	CSARDLGKLFF
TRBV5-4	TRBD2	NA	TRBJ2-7	TGTGCCAGCAGCTCCGGGACTAGCGGCCTCAACTCCTACGAGCAGTACTTC	CASSSGTSGLNSYEQYF
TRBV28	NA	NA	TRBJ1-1	TGTGCCAGCACCGAGGGTCCCGGACCAAACACTGAAGCTTTCTTT	CASTEGPGPNTEAFF
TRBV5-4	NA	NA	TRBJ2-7	TGTGCCAGCAGCTTGCGGGGTCCCTACGAGCAGTACTTC	CASSLRGPYEQYF
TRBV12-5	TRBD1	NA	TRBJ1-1	TGTGCTAGTGGGGGGACAGGACAACCGGGACTGTACACTGAAGCTTTCTTT	CASGGTGQPGLYTEAFF
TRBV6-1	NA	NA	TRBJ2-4	TGTGCCAGCAGTGAGCATTGGGGGTCGCAAAACATTCAGTACTTC	CASSEHWGSQNIQYF
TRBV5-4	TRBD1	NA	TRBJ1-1	TGTGCCAGCAGCTTGGCGACAGGGCCGAACACTGAAGCTTTCTTT	CASSLATGPNTEAFF
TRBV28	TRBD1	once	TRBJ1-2	TGTGCCAGCAGTTCTCCGAAAAGACAGGGTCTGGGCTACACCTTC	CASSSPKRQGLGYTF
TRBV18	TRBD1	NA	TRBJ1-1	TGTGCCAGCTTGCAGGGGGAGTGGGACACTGAAGCTTTCTTT	CASLQGEWDTEAFF
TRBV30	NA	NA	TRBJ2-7	TGTGCCTGGAGACCCCTAGGGGGCGGGGTATACGAGCAGTACTTC	CAWRPLGGGVYEQYF
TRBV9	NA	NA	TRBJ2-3	TGTGCCAGCAGCCCCGCGACGGGCACAGATACGCAGTATTTT	CASSPATGTDTQYF